The rows below give T cell receptor beta chains drawn from one sample of a study of blood T cell repertoires in COVID-19. The assay was immunoSEQ multiplex PCR, and TCRdb's table has in-frame clones only and misses some. This table holds about 190,000 clones, about 85% found once. The sample consisted of peripheral blood. The origin of the receptors is an elderly woman with acute or convalescent COVID-19. The CDR3 runs from the conserved cysteine through the conserved F or W. Each record gives: D gene, clone size, V gene, CDR3 length, J gene, CDR3 DNA, CDR3 protein. A D gene is named only where the DNA matches it firmly. Rows give clone size only sometimes, using once, few, many, or a class for an expanded clone.

d_gene: -
abundance: -
v_gene: TRBV3-1/TRBV3-2
len: 14
j_gene: TRBJ2-7
CDR3nt: TGTGCCAGCAGCCAACCTAACAGGGAGTACGAGCAGTACTTC
CDR3aa: CASSQPNREYEQYF

d_gene: TRBD2
abundance: -
v_gene: TRBV7-9
len: 18
j_gene: TRBJ2-3
CDR3nt: TGTGCCAGCAGCCCACTTAGGGGGCGGGAGGGCCCAACAGATACGCAGTATTTT
CDR3aa: CASSPLRGREGPTDTQYF

d_gene: TRBD1
abundance: few
v_gene: TRBV6-6
len: 15
j_gene: TRBJ1-2
CDR3nt: TGTGCCAGCAGCCCGAAGACAGGGAATAACTATGGCTACACCTTC
CDR3aa: CASSPKTGNNYGYTF

d_gene: -
abundance: few
v_gene: TRBV7-2
len: 15
j_gene: TRBJ1-5
CDR3nt: TGTGCCAGCAGCTTAGTAGGCAGGGGTATTCAGCCCCAGCATTTT
CDR3aa: CASSLVGRGIQPQHF

d_gene: TRBD1
abundance: -
v_gene: TRBV18
len: 13
j_gene: TRBJ1-3
CDR3nt: TGTGCCAGCTCACCCCGGGACAGGGACACCATATATTTT
CDR3aa: CASSPRDRDTIYF

d_gene: TRBD2
abundance: -
v_gene: TRBV7-2
len: 15
j_gene: TRBJ2-7
CDR3nt: TGTGCCAGCAGCTTGGGGACTAGCGGGAGTAAAGAGCAGTACTTC
CDR3aa: CASSLGTSGSKEQYF

d_gene: -
abundance: -
v_gene: TRBV7-2
len: 15
j_gene: TRBJ2-1
CDR3nt: TGTGCCAGCAGCTCCAGACAGGACCCCTACAATGAGCAGTTCTTC
CDR3aa: CASSSRQDPYNEQFF

d_gene: -
abundance: -
v_gene: TRBV2
len: 13
j_gene: TRBJ1-4
CDR3nt: TGTGCCAGCATAACGACAGTTAATGAAAAACTGTTTTTT
CDR3aa: CASITTVNEKLFF

d_gene: -
abundance: -
v_gene: TRBV28
len: 13
j_gene: TRBJ2-7
CDR3nt: TGTGCCAGCAGAGTAGCCTCCTCATACGAGCAGTACTTC
CDR3aa: CASRVASSYEQYF

d_gene: -
abundance: -
v_gene: TRBV2
len: 14
j_gene: TRBJ1-5
CDR3nt: TGTGCCAGCAGTCGCAGGGATAGCAATCAGCCCCAGCATTTT
CDR3aa: CASSRRDSNQPQHF

d_gene: TRBD1
abundance: -
v_gene: TRBV28
len: 16
j_gene: TRBJ1-1
CDR3nt: TGTGCCAGCAGTTTCCCAAGGACAGGAGCAAACACTGAAGCTTTCTTT
CDR3aa: CASSFPRTGANTEAFF

d_gene: -
abundance: -
v_gene: TRBV5-1
len: 14
j_gene: TRBJ1-1
CDR3nt: TGCGCCAGCAGCTCCGCGACAGTGAACACTGAAGCTTTCTTT
CDR3aa: CASSSATVNTEAFF

d_gene: TRBD2
abundance: -
v_gene: TRBV20-1
len: 11
j_gene: TRBJ2-5
CDR3nt: TGCAGTGGCGGGAGTCAAGAGACCCAGTACTTC
CDR3aa: CSGGSQETQYF

d_gene: -
abundance: few
v_gene: TRBV5-1
len: 13
j_gene: TRBJ2-3
CDR3nt: TGCGCCAGCAGCCCCCTGGGGGGAGATACGCAGTATTTT
CDR3aa: CASSPLGGDTQYF

d_gene: -
abundance: -
v_gene: TRBV7-2
len: 14
j_gene: TRBJ1-5
CDR3nt: TGTGCCAGCAGCCTTAGACAGGGCAATCAGCCCCAGCATTTT
CDR3aa: CASSLRQGNQPQHF

d_gene: -
abundance: few
v_gene: TRBV5-1
len: 17
j_gene: TRBJ1-3
CDR3nt: TGCGCCAGCAGCTTGGGCTCCTCGGCGGCCTCTGGAAACACCATATATTTT
CDR3aa: CASSLGSSAASGNTIYF

d_gene: -
abundance: few
v_gene: TRBV5-1
len: 13
j_gene: TRBJ1-6
CDR3nt: TGCGCCAGCAGCCCGATGACAGATTCACCCCTCCACTTT
CDR3aa: CASSPMTDSPLHF

d_gene: -
abundance: -
v_gene: TRBV24-1
len: 14
j_gene: TRBJ2-5
CDR3nt: TGTGCCACCAGCCCTAGAGGGGGGGGCTTGGCCCAGTACTTC
CDR3aa: CATSPRGGGLAQYF

d_gene: -
abundance: -
v_gene: TRBV5-1
len: 16
j_gene: TRBJ1-4
CDR3nt: TGCGCCAGCAGCTTGGCCTTAGGGGAACCCCATGAAAAACTGTTTTTT
CDR3aa: CASSLALGEPHEKLFF

d_gene: -
abundance: -
v_gene: TRBV2
len: 14
j_gene: TRBJ2-5
CDR3nt: TGTGCCAGCAAGGGGGTGGAGCTTCAAGAGACCCAGTACTTC
CDR3aa: CASKGVELQETQYF

d_gene: TRBD1
abundance: -
v_gene: TRBV18
len: 15
j_gene: TRBJ2-1
CDR3nt: TGTGCCAGCTCACCGTGGACAGGGGACTACAATGAGCAGTTCTTC
CDR3aa: CASSPWTGDYNEQFF

d_gene: -
abundance: -
v_gene: TRBV18
len: 15
j_gene: TRBJ2-5
CDR3nt: TGTGCCAGCTCAGGTAACCTAGGGACACAAGAGACCCAGTACTTC
CDR3aa: CASSGNLGTQETQYF

d_gene: -
abundance: -
v_gene: TRBV7-2
len: 13
j_gene: TRBJ1-1
CDR3nt: TGTGCCAGCACCCCGGGGGTAAACACTGAAGCTTTCTTT
CDR3aa: CASTPGVNTEAFF

d_gene: -
abundance: -
v_gene: TRBV12-3/TRBV12-4
len: 13
j_gene: TRBJ2-1
CDR3nt: TGTGCCAGCAGCCCAGGGGCCTACAATGAGCAGTTCTTC
CDR3aa: CASSPGAYNEQFF

d_gene: TRBD1
abundance: -
v_gene: TRBV28
len: 15
j_gene: TRBJ2-2
CDR3nt: TGTGCCAGCAGTTCGGGACAGGGTTTAACCGGGGAGCTGTTTTTT
CDR3aa: CASSSGQGLTGELFF

d_gene: TRBD2
abundance: once
v_gene: TRBV19
len: 18
j_gene: TRBJ2-2
CDR3nt: TGTGCCAGTAGTGCCACTAGCGGGAGGGCCCTTTTCTCCGGGGAGCTGTTTTTT
CDR3aa: CASSATSGRALFSGELFF

d_gene: -
abundance: -
v_gene: TRBV7-2
len: 16
j_gene: TRBJ2-2
CDR3nt: TGTGCCAGCAGCTTCTCGTTGCCCCTCGGGGGCGGGGAGCTGTTTTTT
CDR3aa: CASSFSLPLGGGELFF

d_gene: -
abundance: -
v_gene: TRBV28
len: 14
j_gene: TRBJ1-2
CDR3nt: TGTGCCAGCAGTTCAGTGGAGGTTAACTATGGCTACACCTTC
CDR3aa: CASSSVEVNYGYTF

d_gene: -
abundance: -
v_gene: TRBV7-8
len: 15
j_gene: TRBJ1-5
CDR3nt: TGTGCCAGCAGCCTCCGGACAGAGGGATATCAGCCCCAGCATTTT
CDR3aa: CASSLRTEGYQPQHF

d_gene: -
abundance: -
v_gene: TRBV21-1
len: 15
j_gene: TRBJ2-4
CDR3nt: TGTGCCAGCAGCTTCCAGGCAGGGAGGGGGTACATTCAGTACTTC
CDR3aa: CASSFQAGRGYIQYF

d_gene: -
abundance: -
v_gene: TRBV6-6
len: 16
j_gene: TRBJ2-7
CDR3nt: TGTGCCAGCAGTTACGGGCGGGGCGCTAATACCTACGAGCAGTACTTC
CDR3aa: CASSYGRGANTYEQYF

d_gene: TRBD1
abundance: -
v_gene: TRBV5-4
len: 15
j_gene: TRBJ1-2
CDR3nt: TGTGCCAGCAGCCGACCGGGACAGGGGAGGGGAGGCTACACCTTC
CDR3aa: CASSRPGQGRGGYTF

d_gene: -
abundance: -
v_gene: TRBV6-1
len: 14
j_gene: TRBJ2-7
CDR3nt: TGTGCCAGCAGTGACAGGGGCCACTCCTACGAGCAGTACTTC
CDR3aa: CASSDRGHSYEQYF

d_gene: TRBD2
abundance: -
v_gene: TRBV12-5
len: 15
j_gene: TRBJ2-1
CDR3nt: TGTGCTAGTGGACGTGGGACTAGCGGGAGTAATGAGCAGTTCTTC
CDR3aa: CASGRGTSGSNEQFF

d_gene: TRBD2
abundance: -
v_gene: TRBV7-2
len: 13
j_gene: TRBJ2-1
CDR3nt: TGTGCCAGCGGACTAGCGGGAGTAAATGAGCAGTTCTTC
CDR3aa: CASGLAGVNEQFF

d_gene: -
abundance: -
v_gene: TRBV7-2
len: 14
j_gene: TRBJ2-2
CDR3nt: TGTGCCAGCAGCTTAGATTCATCCACCGGGGAGCTGTTTTTT
CDR3aa: CASSLDSSTGELFF

d_gene: TRBD1
abundance: -
v_gene: TRBV6-6
len: 15
j_gene: TRBJ2-1
CDR3nt: TGTGCCAGCAGATCTGCCGGGACAGCTTACAATGAGCAGTTCTTC
CDR3aa: CASRSAGTAYNEQFF

d_gene: -
abundance: -
v_gene: TRBV7-8
len: 12
j_gene: TRBJ1-1
CDR3nt: TGTGCCAGCAGCTTACTCGGACGGGATGCTTTCTTT
CDR3aa: CASSLLGRDAFF

d_gene: TRBD2
abundance: -
v_gene: TRBV6-1
len: 16
j_gene: TRBJ2-2
CDR3nt: TGTGCCAGCAGTGAAGGGGTAGCGGGAGTCGCCCGGGAGCTGTTTTTT
CDR3aa: CASSEGVAGVARELFF

d_gene: TRBD1
abundance: -
v_gene: TRBV7-2
len: 14
j_gene: TRBJ1-1
CDR3nt: TGTGCCAGCAGCCTCGGGACAGCCGGCACTGAAGCTTTCTTT
CDR3aa: CASSLGTAGTEAFF

d_gene: -
abundance: -
v_gene: TRBV5-1
len: 13
j_gene: TRBJ1-1
CDR3nt: TGCGCCAGCAGCGTTACAGGGAACACTGAAGCTTTCTTT
CDR3aa: CASSVTGNTEAFF

d_gene: TRBD1
abundance: -
v_gene: TRBV7-2
len: 13
j_gene: TRBJ1-2
CDR3nt: TGTGCCAGCAGTTTAATGACAGGGAAAGGCTACACCTTC
CDR3aa: CASSLMTGKGYTF

d_gene: TRBD1
abundance: once
v_gene: TRBV9
len: 13
j_gene: TRBJ2-7
CDR3nt: TGTGCCAGCGCCGAACAGGGGGTTGGCGAGCAGTACTTC
CDR3aa: CASAEQGVGEQYF